The text below deals with one T cell receptor beta chain. Its antigen is still unknown. There are 18 residues in the CDR3. Germline loops: CDR1 SGDLS, CDR2 YYNGEE. The J segment lost 8 bases and the V segment lost 2 bases, leaving 16 bases of the junction unmatched. The PCR employed 60 Vbeta primers together with 13 Jbeta primers. Generated by immunoSEQ multiplex PCR, the TCRdb table keeps only in-frame clones and is missing some. The data contain under 100,000 clones, 81% of them singletons. This sample is drawn from a study of cytomegalovirus exposure and HLA in healthy donors. Study-wide results and limits: Later examination showed HLA-associated TCR beta chains had greater clonal expansion than equally common others. In a later analysis, donors in an Asian-associated ancestry cluster reportedly had fewer N-insertions in productive TCRs than the cohort mean. TCR beta sequences reportedly predicted most subjects' HLA-A and HLA-B alleles accurately.

Sequenced sample: PBMCs. This receptor was identified in a woman between 70 and 85 years old in good health and CMV-seropositive. The chain uses TRBV9 and TRBJ2-3, with TRBD2 matching over 11 bases. CDR3 sequence: CASSVAPGLADREGTQYF. CDR3 DNA: TGTGCCAGCAGCGTGGCTCCGGGACTAGCGGACCGGGAGGGTACGCAGTATTTT.